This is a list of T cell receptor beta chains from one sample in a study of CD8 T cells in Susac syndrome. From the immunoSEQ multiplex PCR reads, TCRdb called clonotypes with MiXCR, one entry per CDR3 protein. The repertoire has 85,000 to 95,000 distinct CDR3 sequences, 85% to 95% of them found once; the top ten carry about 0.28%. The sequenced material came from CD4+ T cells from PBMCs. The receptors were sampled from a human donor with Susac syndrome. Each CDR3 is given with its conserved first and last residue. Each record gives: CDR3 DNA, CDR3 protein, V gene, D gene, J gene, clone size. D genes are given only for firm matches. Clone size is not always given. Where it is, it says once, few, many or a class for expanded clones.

TGTGCCAGCAGCGCAAACCGGGACAGGGTTCACTTC CASSANRDRVHF TRBV7-9 TRBD1 TRBJ2-7 -
TGCAGTGCTAGGGAATCTGGAAACACCATATATTTT CSARESGNTIYF TRBV20-1 - TRBJ1-3 -
TGTGCCAGCAGACTCGTTTGGCGTCCGGGACAGGGTCAAGTGACCCAGTACTTC CASRLVWRPGQGQVTQYF TRBV27 TRBD1 TRBJ2-5 -
TGTGCCAGCAGCGTAAGACAGGGGGGATATGGCTACACCTTC CASSVRQGGYGYTF TRBV9 TRBD1 TRBJ1-2 -
TGTGCCAGCAGTTACAGACAGAACACCGGGGAGCTGTTTTTT CASSYRQNTGELFF TRBV7-2 - TRBJ2-2 -
TGTGCCAGCATTCAACCGGGACTAGCGACCTTCAGCTCCTACAATGAGCAGTTCTTC CASIQPGLATFSSYNEQFF TRBV6-1 TRBD2 TRBJ2-1 -
TGTGCCAGCAGTAGTAGCGGGGTAACCTACGAGCAGTACTTC CASSSSGVTYEQYF TRBV2 TRBD2 TRBJ2-7 -
TGTGCCAGTGGGATGAGGGATGAGGATACGCAGTATTTT CASGMRDEDTQYF TRBV19 - TRBJ2-3 -
TGCAGTGCGACAGGGGGCACTGAAGCTTTCTTT CSATGGTEAFF TRBV20-1 TRBD1 TRBJ1-1 -
TGTGCCAGCAGCCAAGAGAAGGGAGGTAATGAAAAACTGTTTTTT CASSQEKGGNEKLFF TRBV3-1 - TRBJ1-4 -
TGTGCCAGTAGTGCGACAGGGGGTTCACCCCTCCACTTT CASSATGGSPLHF TRBV19 TRBD1 TRBJ1-6 once
TGCGCCAGCAGCCAAGCGGGGGAGGGGCCCAATTCACCCCTCCACTTT CASSQAGEGPNSPLHF TRBV4-3 - TRBJ1-6 -
TGTGCCAGCAGTTTAGTTGGGGGCGCCTATGGCTACACCTTC CASSLVGGAYGYTF TRBV27 - TRBJ1-2 -
TGCAGCGTTGAGGGCAGGATCTACGAGCAGTACTTC CSVEGRIYEQYF TRBV29-1 - TRBJ2-7 -
TGTGCCAGCAGCTTAGCGCGGCTCCAAGAGACCCAGTACTTC CASSLARLQETQYF TRBV7-9 - TRBJ2-5 -
TGTGCCAGCAGCGTAGATGGGGAGGGATACGAGCAGTACTTC CASSVDGEGYEQYF TRBV9 TRBD2 TRBJ2-7 once
TGTGCCAGCAGAATCGACAGGTCCGGGTCACCCCTCCACTTT CASRIDRSGSPLHF TRBV6-2/TRBV6-3 - TRBJ1-6 -
TGTGCCAGCAGAGATTACGAGGGGACAAGCACAGATACGCAGTATTTT CASRDYEGTSTDTQYF TRBV7-9 - TRBJ2-3 -
TGTGCCAGCAGCCAACAACTAGCGGCCGGGGAGCTGTTTTTT CASSQQLAAGELFF TRBV3-1 TRBD2 TRBJ2-2 -
TGTGCCAGTATGGGGGACAGAAACTATGGCTACACCTTC CASMGDRNYGYTF TRBV19 TRBD1 TRBJ1-2 -
TGTGCCAGCAGCGCAGGACAGGGAACTAACTCTGGAAACACCATATATTTT CASSAGQGTNSGNTIYF TRBV9 TRBD1 TRBJ1-3 -
TGTGCCAGCAGGAGCGACAGTATCGGTTCACCCCTCCACTTT CASRSDSIGSPLHF TRBV7-9 - TRBJ1-6 -
TGTGCCAGCAGCCAAGTCGGGGGGAACGGCTACACCTTC CASSQVGGNGYTF TRBV3-1 - TRBJ1-2 -
TGTGCCAGCAGTTATGAACCAGACATGGCTTTCTTT CASSYEPDMAFF TRBV6-2/TRBV6-3 - TRBJ1-1 -
TGTGCCAGCAGCCAACCTCAGGGACAGGGGAACACTGAAGCTTTCTTT CASSQPQGQGNTEAFF TRBV3-1 TRBD1 TRBJ1-1 once
TGCAGCGTTGATCGACAGGGTGCAGATACGCAGTATTTT CSVDRQGADTQYF TRBV29-1 TRBD1 TRBJ2-3 -
TGCAGTGCTAGAGAGGGAGGATCCTATAATTCACCCCTCCACTTT CSAREGGSYNSPLHF TRBV20-1 - TRBJ1-6 -
TGCGCCAGAATCGGACGGAACAATCAGCCCCAGCATTTT CARIGRNNQPQHF TRBV5-1 - TRBJ1-5 -
TGTGCCAGCAGTTTTGGAGGGTTTTCACCCCTCCACTTT CASSFGGFSPLHF TRBV12-3/TRBV12-4 - TRBJ1-6 -
TGCAGTGCATCACACAGTGGAAACACCATATATTTT CSASHSGNTIYF TRBV20-1 - TRBJ1-3 -
TGTGCCAGCAGCGCGAGGACAGGGGACTACAATGAGCAGTTCTTC CASSARTGDYNEQFF TRBV7-2 TRBD1 TRBJ2-1 -
TGCAGTGCCGGATCGGTGTGGGATAAAGAGACCCAGTACTTC CSAGSVWDKETQYF TRBV20-1 - TRBJ2-5 -
TGTGCCAGCAGCATGGGTTCACCCCTCCACTTT CASSMGSPLHF TRBV12-3/TRBV12-4 - TRBJ1-6 once
TGTGCCAGCAGCCGCGCCCCCCAGGGGGCCGCTGGGGCCAACGTCCTGACTTTC CASSRAPQGAAGANVLTF TRBV7-2 TRBD1 TRBJ2-6 -
TGTGCCAGCAGCTTTATGGGGGCCCACGAGCAGTACTTC CASSFMGAHEQYF TRBV7-2 - TRBJ2-7 -
TGTGCCAGCAACCCCTCGGGACCTCTTTACACCGGGGAGCTGTTTTTT CASNPSGPLYTGELFF TRBV28 - TRBJ2-2 -
TGCGCCAGCAGCAAAGCGGTCCCCACAGGTCCTGAGCAGTTCTTC CASSKAVPTGPEQFF TRBV4-1 - TRBJ2-1 -
TGTGCCAGCAGTGGGGACCGATCCTACGAGCAGTACTTC CASSGDRSYEQYF TRBV2 - TRBJ2-7 -
TGCGCCAGCAGCCATGAGAGGGGGGAGACCCAGTACTTC CASSHERGETQYF TRBV4-3 - TRBJ2-5 -
TGTGCCAGCAGTCCAGGCCTAACAAGGCAAGCCACCTTC CASSPGLTRQATF TRBV28 - TRBJ1-2 once
TGCAGCGTAGCGACAGGGTCCGGCTACACCTTC CSVATGSGYTF TRBV29-1 TRBD1 TRBJ1-2 -
TGTGCCTGGAGGTACAGGGAGGGCACTGAAGCTTTCTTT CAWRYREGTEAFF TRBV30 - TRBJ1-1 -
TGTGCCAGCAGCTTGGCATTCACTGAAGCTTTCTTT CASSLAFTEAFF TRBV13 - TRBJ1-1 -
TGTGCCAGCAGCCCCTTTGACAGGCCCTACGAGCAGTACTTC CASSPFDRPYEQYF TRBV7-7 - TRBJ2-7 once